The T cell receptor beta chain described here comes from a study of blood T cell repertoires in COVID-19. Across the whole study: T cells, B-cell-depleted T cells, or PBMCs provided the cDNA or gDNA that served as material.

V lost 1 base and J 0 bases, leaving 9 bases between the germline ends. This CDR3 region has 15 residues. Per the germline V gene, CDR1 is SGHAT and CDR2 is FQNNGV. In the original workflow: Reference gene primer amplification yielded estimated nucleated cell counts. TCRdb keeps only in-frame clones here, not all; method: immunoSEQ multiplex PCR. The DNA gave D and trimming, while V, J and clone size come from that table. Among approximately 140,000 clones, 70% to 90% were seen once, and the ten largest hold 8%. It was during active infection that Seattle patients were enrolled and then longitudinally followed.

The receptor was derived from an older woman with COVID-19, enrolled during active disease. The sample taken for sequencing was peripheral blood. The chain combines TRBV11-2 with TRBJ1-1; D is unresolved. The CDR3 DNA is TGTGCCAGCAGCTTAGGCCGGGGTCTGAACACTGAAGCTTTCTTT. This codes for CASSLGRGLNTEAFF.